This T cell receptor beta chain originates from a study of blood T cell repertoires in COVID-19. Study as a whole: Samples came from the United States, Italy and Spain, spanning acute and convalescent COVID-19.

Cohort allocation depended upon clinical history that participants reported. There are 18 residues in the CDR3. Germline CDR1 reads SGHRS; CDR2 reads YFSETQ. The V and J ends lost 4 bases and 0 bases, in that order; junction bases with no gene match: 8. Clones were sequenced by immunoSEQ multiplex PCR, and TCRdb holds only the in-frame ones, with some missing. The table has 200,000 to 250,000 clones, 70% to 90% seen once. This sequence originates from a man younger than 45 who had recovered from COVID-19. The sample was PBMCs or T cells enriched from blood (not recorded which). This rearrangement joins TRBV5-1 to TRBJ2-6, with 9 nucleotides matching TRBD1. CDR3 bases: TGCGCCAGCAGCCAAAGCGCGGGACAGGGCTCTGGGGCCAACGTCCTGACTTTC. This encodes CASSQSAGQGSGANVLTF.